A single TCR beta chain is shown here with its context. This sample was taken from a study of CD8+ T cells in alopecia areata. Background on the study: The study gave tofacitinib for 6 to 18 months, then 6 months off drug.

Germline V gives CDR1 WSHSY, CDR2 SAAADI. Trimming took 7 bases from V and 3 from J, leaving 7 bases between them. The CDR3 totals 12 residues. The authors extracted RNA and reverse transcribed it into cDNA as the sequencing template. Method: immunoSEQ multiplex PCR; TCRdb's copy keeps in-frame clones and lacks some. The data show approximately 140,000 clones, with roughly 48% seen just once and 6% to 7% held by the top ten. Input material: CD4+ T cells sorted from blood. The clonotype was recovered from a human donor with alopecia areata. The genes are TRBV10-2 and TRBJ1-5; D is ambiguous. In DNA, the CDR3 is TGCGCCAGCAAGGGTTTCAATCAGCCCCAGCATTTT. Its translation: CASKGFNQPQHF.